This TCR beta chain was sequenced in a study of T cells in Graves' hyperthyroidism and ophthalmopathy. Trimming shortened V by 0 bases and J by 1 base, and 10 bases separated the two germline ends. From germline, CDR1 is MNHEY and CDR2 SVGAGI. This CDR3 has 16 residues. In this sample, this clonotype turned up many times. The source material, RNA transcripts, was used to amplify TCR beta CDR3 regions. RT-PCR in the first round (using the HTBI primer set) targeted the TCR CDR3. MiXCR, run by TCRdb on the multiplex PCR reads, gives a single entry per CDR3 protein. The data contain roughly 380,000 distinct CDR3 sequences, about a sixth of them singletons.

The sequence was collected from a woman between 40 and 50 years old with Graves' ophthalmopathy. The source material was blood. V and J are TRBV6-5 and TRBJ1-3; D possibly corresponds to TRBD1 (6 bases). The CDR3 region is CASSYSSQGSGNTIYF. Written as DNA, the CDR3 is TGTGCCAGCAGTTACTCGTCACAGGGTTCTGGAAACACCATATATTTT.